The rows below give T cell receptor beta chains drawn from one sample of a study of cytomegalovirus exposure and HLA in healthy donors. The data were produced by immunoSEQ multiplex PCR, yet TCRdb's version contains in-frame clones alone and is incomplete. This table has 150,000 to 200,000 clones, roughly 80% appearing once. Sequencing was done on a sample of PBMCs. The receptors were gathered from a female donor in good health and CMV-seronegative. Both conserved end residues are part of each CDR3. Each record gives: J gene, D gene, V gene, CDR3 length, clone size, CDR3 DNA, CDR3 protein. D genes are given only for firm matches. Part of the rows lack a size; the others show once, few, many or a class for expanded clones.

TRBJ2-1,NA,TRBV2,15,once,TGTGCCAGCAGTAGAGACGGTGGGCCTTTTAATGAGCAGTTCTTC,CASSRDGGPFNEQFF
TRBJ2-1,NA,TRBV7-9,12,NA,TGTGCCAGCAGCTCACCCCGGGGTGAGCAGTTCTTC,CASSSPRGEQFF
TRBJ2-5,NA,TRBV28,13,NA,TGTGCCAGCAGTTTTGGGCAAGCTGAGACCCAGTACTTC,CASSFGQAETQYF
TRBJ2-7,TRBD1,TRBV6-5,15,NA,TGTGCCAGCAGTTACACTGGACAGGGCCACTACGAGCAGTACTTC,CASSYTGQGHYEQYF
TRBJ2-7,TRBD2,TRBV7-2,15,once,TGTGCCAGCAGCTTGATGGGGGAGGGTCCCTACGAGCAGTACTTC,CASSLMGEGPYEQYF
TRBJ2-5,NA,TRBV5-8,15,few,TGTGCCAGCAGCTTGGCCGGAGGACTCCAAGAGACCCAGTACTTC,CASSLAGGLQETQYF
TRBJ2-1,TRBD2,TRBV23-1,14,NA,TGCGCCAGCAGTCAATCTCTATCGGGAGGGGAGCAGTTCTTC,CASSQSLSGGEQFF
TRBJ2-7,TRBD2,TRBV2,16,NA,TGTGCCAGCAGTGAAGTGGGACTAGCGGGAGTCAACGAGCAGTACTTC,CASSEVGLAGVNEQYF
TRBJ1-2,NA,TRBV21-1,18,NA,TGTGCCAGCACGAGAAGAGGGACAGGGGGGGGGACTAACTATGGCTACACCTTC,CASTRRGTGGGTNYGYTF
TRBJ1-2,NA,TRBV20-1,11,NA,TGCAGTGCCAGTCAGGCCAGGGGCTACACCTTC,CSASQARGYTF
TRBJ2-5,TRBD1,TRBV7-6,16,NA,TGTGCCAGCAGCCTTACGGGACAGGGGGTTAAAGAGACCCAGTACTTC,CASSLTGQGVKETQYF
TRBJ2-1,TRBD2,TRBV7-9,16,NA,TGTGCCAGCAGCGGGGAGACTAGCGGGGGGGTGAATGAGCAGTTCTTC,CASSGETSGGVNEQFF
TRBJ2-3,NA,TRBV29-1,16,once,TGCAGCGTTGAAGAGCGCGCCGGGGAGTGGACAGATACGCAGTATTTT,CSVEERAGEWTDTQYF
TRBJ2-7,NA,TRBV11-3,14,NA,TGTGCCAGCAGCCCCGGGACACCCGCCTACGAGCAGTACTTC,CASSPGTPAYEQYF
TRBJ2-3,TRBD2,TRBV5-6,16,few,TGTGCCAGCAGCCCTATACAGCGGGGCTTCACAGATACGCAGTATTTT,CASSPIQRGFTDTQYF
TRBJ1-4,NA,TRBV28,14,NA,TGTGCCAGCATCTCCTGGGGGGGTGGTGAAAAACTGTTTTTT,CASISWGGGEKLFF
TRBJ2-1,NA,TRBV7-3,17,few,TGTGCCAGCAGCCAACTGGGGGGATCCACCTCCTACAATGAGCAGTTCTTC,CASSQLGGSTSYNEQFF
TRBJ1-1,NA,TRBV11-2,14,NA,TGTGCCAGCAGCGCAGAGCAGGGTTGGTTTGAAGCTTTCTTT,CASSAEQGWFEAFF
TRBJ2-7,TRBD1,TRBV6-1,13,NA,TGTGCCAGCAGCTGGACAGGAAATTACGAGCAGTACTTC,CASSWTGNYEQYF
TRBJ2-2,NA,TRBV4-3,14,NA,TGCGCCAGCAGCCACAGACGGGACACCGGGGAGCTGTTTTTT,CASSHRRDTGELFF
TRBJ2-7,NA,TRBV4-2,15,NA,TGTGCCAGCAGCCAATTTGCTCGGTCTTCCTACGAGCAGTACTTC,CASSQFARSSYEQYF
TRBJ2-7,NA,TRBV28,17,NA,TGTGCCAGCAGTTCCCGCCGGGGTCCCCTCACCTCCTACGAGCAGTACTTC,CASSSRRGPLTSYEQYF
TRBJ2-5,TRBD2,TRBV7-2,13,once,TGTGCCAGCAGCTTCTCGGGGGGGGAGACCCAGTACTTC,CASSFSGGETQYF
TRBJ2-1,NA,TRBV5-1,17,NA,TGCGCCAGCAGCTCCACAGGGCGACACGCCCCGAACAATGAGCAGTTCTTC,CASSSTGRHAPNNEQFF
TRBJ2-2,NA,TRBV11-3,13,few,TGTGCCAGCAGCCTCGAGGGGGCCGGGGAGCTGTTTTTT,CASSLEGAGELFF
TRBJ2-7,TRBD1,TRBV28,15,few,TGTGCCAGCATTCCGGGACAGGGGAGGTCGTACGAGCAGTACTTC,CASIPGQGRSYEQYF
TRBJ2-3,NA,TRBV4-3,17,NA,TGCGCCAGCAGCCAAGATCGAGGGAGAGGGAACACAGATACGCAGTATTTT,CASSQDRGRGNTDTQYF
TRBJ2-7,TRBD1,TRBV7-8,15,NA,TGTGCCAGCAGCTTAGTCGGGGACAGTCACTACGAGCAGTACTTC,CASSLVGDSHYEQYF
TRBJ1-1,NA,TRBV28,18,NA,TGTGCCAGCAGTTCCTGGGGCTCCCGACAGACCATGAACACTGAAGCTTTCTTT,CASSSWGSRQTMNTEAFF
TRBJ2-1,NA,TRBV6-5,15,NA,TGTGCCAGCAGTTACTCGAGAGACAGGTGGAATGAGCAGTTCTTC,CASSYSRDRWNEQFF
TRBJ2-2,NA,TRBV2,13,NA,TGTGCCAGCAGCATGGGCGGGACCGGGGAGCTGTTTTTT,CASSMGGTGELFF
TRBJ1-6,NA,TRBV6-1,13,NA,TGTGCCAGCACGTCACAGGGCAGCTCACCCCTCCACTTT,CASTSQGSSPLHF
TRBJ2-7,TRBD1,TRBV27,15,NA,TGTGCCAGCAGCGCCAGGGACAGGGGTTCCGACGAGCAGTACTTC,CASSARDRGSDEQYF
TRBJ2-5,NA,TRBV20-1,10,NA,TGCAACCCCCGCGGGGAGACCCAGTACTTC,CNPRGETQYF
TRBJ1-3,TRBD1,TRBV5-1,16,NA,TGCGCCAGCAGCGTCGGGACAGGGGGCCTTGGAAACACCATATATTTT,CASSVGTGGLGNTIYF
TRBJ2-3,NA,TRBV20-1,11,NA,TGCAGTGCTTCTAGCACAGATACGCAGTATTTT,CSASSTDTQYF
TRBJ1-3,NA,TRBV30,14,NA,TGTGCCTGGAGTCTCGGGGGTCTCTTGCACACCATATATTTT,CAWSLGGLLHTIYF
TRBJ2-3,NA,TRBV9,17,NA,TGTGCCAGCAGCGCCGCTGGGCCGCCCCGTTTCACAGATACGCAGTATTTT,CASSAAGPPRFTDTQYF